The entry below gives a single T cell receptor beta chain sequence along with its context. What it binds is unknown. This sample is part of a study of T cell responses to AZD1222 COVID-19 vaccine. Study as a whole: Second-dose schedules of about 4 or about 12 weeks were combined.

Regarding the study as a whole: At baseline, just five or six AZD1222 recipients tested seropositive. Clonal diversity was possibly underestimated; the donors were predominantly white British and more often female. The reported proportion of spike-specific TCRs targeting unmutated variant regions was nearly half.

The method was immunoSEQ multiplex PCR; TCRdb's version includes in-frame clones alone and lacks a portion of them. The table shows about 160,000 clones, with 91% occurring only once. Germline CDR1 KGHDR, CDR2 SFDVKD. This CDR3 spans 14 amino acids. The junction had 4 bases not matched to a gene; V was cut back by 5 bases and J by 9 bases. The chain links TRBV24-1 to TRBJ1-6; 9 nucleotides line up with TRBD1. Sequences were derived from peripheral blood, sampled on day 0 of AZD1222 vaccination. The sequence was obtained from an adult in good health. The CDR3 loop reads CATSAGQGFSPLHF. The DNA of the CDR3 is TGTGCCACCAGTGCGGGACAGGGTTTTTCACCCCTCCACTTT.